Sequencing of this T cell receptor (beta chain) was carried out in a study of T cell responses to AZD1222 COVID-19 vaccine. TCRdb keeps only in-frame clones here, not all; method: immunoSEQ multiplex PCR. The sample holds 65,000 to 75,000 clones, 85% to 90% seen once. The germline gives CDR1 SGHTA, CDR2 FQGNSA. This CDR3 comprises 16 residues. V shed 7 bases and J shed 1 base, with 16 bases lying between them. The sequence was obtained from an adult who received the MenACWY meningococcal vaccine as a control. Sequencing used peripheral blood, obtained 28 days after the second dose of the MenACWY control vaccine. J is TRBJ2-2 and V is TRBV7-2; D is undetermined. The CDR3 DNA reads TGTGCCAGCAAGCCACAGCCCCTAGGGAACACCGGGGAGCTGTTTTTT. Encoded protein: CASKPQPLGNTGELFF.